The rows below give T cell receptor beta chains drawn from one sample of a study of blood T cell repertoires in COVID-19. The protocol was immunoSEQ multiplex PCR, while the TCRdb copy is restricted to in-frame clones and leaves out a portion. Seen here are some 500,000 clones, 85% to 90% observed once, and the top ten hold over 1.5%. The sample comprised PBMCs or T cells enriched from blood (not recorded which). These receptors all come from a middle-aged woman who had recovered from COVID-19. Both conserved end residues are part of each CDR3. Each record gives: clone size, D gene, V gene, J gene, CDR3 DNA, CDR3 protein. D genes are given only for firm matches. Part of the rows lack a size; the others show once, few, many or a class for expanded clones.

>-|TRBD1|TRBV19|TRBJ1-1
TGTGCCAGTAATCGCAGGGGGCAGGGAGCTTTCTTT
CASNRRGQGAFF
>-|TRBD1|TRBV7-6|TRBJ2-3
TGTGCCAGCAGCTTAGATGGGCAGGGGGCAACAGATACGCAGTATTTT
CASSLDGQGATDTQYF
>once|TRBD2|TRBV18|TRBJ2-1
TGTGCCAGCTCACAGGGAGCTGCGGGGGGGAAGTTCTTC
CASSQGAAGGKFF
>-|TRBD2|TRBV7-6|TRBJ2-1
TGTGCCAGCAGCCTTCTAGCGGGAGGTCCTCTGTACAATGAGCAGTTCTTC
CASSLLAGGPLYNEQFF
>-|-|TRBV4-3|TRBJ2-7
TGCGCCAGCAGCCAAGATCAACGGGGTTACTACGAGCAGTACTTC
CASSQDQRGYYEQYF
>-|-|TRBV27|TRBJ1-1
TGTGCCAGCAGTTTGCTCAGATCCCCCCAGACTGAAGCTTTCTTT
CASSLLRSPQTEAFF
>-|-|TRBV13|TRBJ1-1
TGTGCCAGCAGCCAACAGGGTGGGGCGGCCCTTGAAGCTTTCTTT
CASSQQGGAALEAFF
>-|TRBD1|TRBV19|TRBJ1-5
TGTGCCAGTAGCCAGGGGGCCAAGATGGGAGATCAGCCCCAGCATTTT
CASSQGAKMGDQPQHF
>-|TRBD1|TRBV7-8|TRBJ1-1
TGTGCCAGCAGCCTAAGACAGGGACCGACGAACACTGAAGCTTTCTTT
CASSLRQGPTNTEAFF
>-|TRBD1|TRBV7-9|TRBJ2-2
TGTGCCAGCAGCTTAGAACAGGGGGCGGTCGGCACCGGGGAGCTGTTTTTT
CASSLEQGAVGTGELFF
>-|TRBD1|TRBV29-1|TRBJ1-1
TGCAGCGTTGGACAGGGGTCTGAAGCTTTCTTT
CSVGQGSEAFF
>-|-|TRBV21-1|TRBJ2-7
TGTGCCAGCCGCCGCGGGGCACCGCTGACAGACGAGCAGTACTTC
CASRRGAPLTDEQYF
>-|-|TRBV19|TRBJ1-1
TGTGCCAGTAGTATAGATAGCTGGACTGGGGCTTTCTTT
CASSIDSWTGAFF
>-|TRBD1|TRBV11-2|TRBJ1-1
TGTGCCAGCAGCCAGCAGGGGACAGGGAACACTGAAGCTTTCTTT
CASSQQGTGNTEAFF
>-|-|TRBV27|TRBJ2-3
TGTGCCAGCAGGGGCCGGGAGAGTAGCACAGATACGCAGTATTTT
CASRGRESSTDTQYF
>-|-|TRBV6-2/TRBV6-3|TRBJ1-5
TGTGCCAGCAGTTACAGTCAGGGGTTCATCACTCAGCCCCAGCATTTT
CASSYSQGFITQPQHF
>once|-|TRBV7-2|TRBJ2-1
TGTGCCAGCAGCTTAGCGGAAGCGGGCGCCTACAATGAGCAGTTCTTC
CASSLAEAGAYNEQFF
>-|-|TRBV5-5|TRBJ2-2
TGTGCCAGCAGCTTGTTGCCCAGGGTGACCGGGGAGCTGTTTTTT
CASSLLPRVTGELFF
>few|TRBD1|TRBV24-1|TRBJ2-2
TGTGCCACATCCGGACAGGGGGGCACCGGGGAGCTGTTTTTT
CATSGQGGTGELFF
>many|-|TRBV10-3|TRBJ1-1
TGTGCCATCAGTGGTCAGTTGGCAGGGGAGAACACTGAAGCTTTCTTT
CAISGQLAGENTEAFF